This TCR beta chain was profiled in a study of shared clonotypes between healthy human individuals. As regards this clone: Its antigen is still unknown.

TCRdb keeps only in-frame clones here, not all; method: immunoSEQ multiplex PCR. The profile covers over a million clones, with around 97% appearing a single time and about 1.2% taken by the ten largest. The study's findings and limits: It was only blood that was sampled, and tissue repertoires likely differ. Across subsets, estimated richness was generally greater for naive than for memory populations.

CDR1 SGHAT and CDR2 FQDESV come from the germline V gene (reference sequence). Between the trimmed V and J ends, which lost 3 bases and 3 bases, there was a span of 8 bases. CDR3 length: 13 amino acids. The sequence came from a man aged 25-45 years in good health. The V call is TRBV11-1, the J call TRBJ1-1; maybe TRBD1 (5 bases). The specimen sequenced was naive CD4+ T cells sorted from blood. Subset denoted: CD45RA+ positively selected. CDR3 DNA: TGTGCCAGCAGCTTGGGCAGGGACACTGAAGCTTTCTTT. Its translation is CASSLGRDTEAFF. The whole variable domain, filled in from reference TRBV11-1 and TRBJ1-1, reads EAEVAQSPRYKITEKSQAVAFWCDPISGHATLYWYRQILGQGPELLVQFQDESVVDDSQLPKDRFSAERLKGVDSTLKIQPAELGDSAMYLCASSLGRDTEAFFGQGTRLTVV.